The rows below give T cell receptor beta chains drawn from one sample of a study of siplizumab effects on memory and regulatory T cells. TCRdb's copy holds only in-frame clones and misses some; the assay was immunoSEQ multiplex PCR. The sample carries about 40,000 clones, around 90% recorded once. Sequenced: naive CD4+ T cells sorted from blood. The receptors shown here come from a human donor in good health. CDR3s include the opening cysteine and the closing phenylalanine or tryptophan. D genes are given only for firm matches. A clone size is listed for some rows: how often the clone was seen (once, few, many), or a class if it is expanded.

abundance,d_gene,v_gene,CDR3aa
-,-,TRBV30,CALTPGHFFYEQYF
-,-,TRBV7-2,CASSSLRSGANVLTF
-,-,TRBV19,CASSINQGKSQPQHF
-,TRBD2,TRBV6-5,CASSYSAGGSYEQYF
-,TRBD1,TRBV7-9,CASSADRAHQPQHF
-,TRBD2,TRBV30,CAWSLGGLAAYNEQFF
-,-,TRBV5-1,CASSLWRGGDNEQFF
-,-,TRBV5-4,CASSRYNEQFF
-,-,TRBV19,CASSPQGVGYGYTF
-,-,TRBV18,CASSPRSGDNQPQHF
-,-,TRBV5-1,CASSQTGSLNYGYTF
-,TRBD1,TRBV19,CASSTFQGAVANGYTF
-,-,TRBV7-9,CASRSGWDEQFF
few,-,TRBV6-6,CASRTGRTYGYTF
-,TRBD1,TRBV19,CASSLGQGTNTDTQYF
once,TRBD2,TRBV6-6,CALGGLAGHEQFF
once,-,TRBV5-1,CASSPERDQNTEAFF
-,-,TRBV6-4,CASSGGGRPYNSPLHF
few,TRBD1,TRBV7-9,CASSLQGLSSGNTIYF
-,TRBD1,TRBV18,CASSPQEQGAGQPQHF
once,TRBD1,TRBV19,CASNLGTGSNQPQHF
-,-,TRBV6-1,CAIRHNSNQPQHF
-,-,TRBV6-1,CASTYGTSLYEQYF
-,TRBD1,TRBV11-2,CASSPPGQGDSPLHF
-,-,TRBV6-1,CASNLGQHTGELFF
-,TRBD1,TRBV11-2,CASSSWTGGISLVEQFF
-,TRBD1,TRBV9,CASSVAGQGVYNEQFF
-,TRBD1,TRBV5-6,CASSLNRGRTNYGYTF
-,-,TRBV5-4,CASSPPTRPSTDTQYF
few,-,TRBV4-1,CASSQRGSYEQYF
-,-,TRBV6-6,CASRRGITNEKLFF
-,TRBD1,TRBV6-5,CASSRTGTTEAFF
-,-,TRBV5-6,CASSRWPDNYGYTF
-,-,TRBV2,CASSGELGVAGELFF
-,-,TRBV7-2,CASSSYSYNEQFF
-,-,TRBV19,CASSAGVGNEKLFF
-,-,TRBV6-5,CASTSDGNYGYTF